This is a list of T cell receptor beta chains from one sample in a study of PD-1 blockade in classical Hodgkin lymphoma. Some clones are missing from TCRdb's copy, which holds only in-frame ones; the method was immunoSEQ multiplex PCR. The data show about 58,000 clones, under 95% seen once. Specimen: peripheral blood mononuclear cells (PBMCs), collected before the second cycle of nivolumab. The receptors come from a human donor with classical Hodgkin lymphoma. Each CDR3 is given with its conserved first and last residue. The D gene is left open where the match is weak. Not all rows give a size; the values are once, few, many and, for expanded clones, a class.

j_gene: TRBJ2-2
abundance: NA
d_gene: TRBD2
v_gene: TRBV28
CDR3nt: TGTGCCAGCAGTCCTGGACTAGCGGGAGGGCCTAACACCGGGGAGCTGTTTTTT
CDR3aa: CASSPGLAGGPNTGELFF

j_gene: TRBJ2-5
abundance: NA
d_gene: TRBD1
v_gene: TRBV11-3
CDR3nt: TGTGCCAGCAGCTTAGGTACACGGACAGGTTCCCAAGAGACCCAGTACTTC
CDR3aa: CASSLGTRTGSQETQYF

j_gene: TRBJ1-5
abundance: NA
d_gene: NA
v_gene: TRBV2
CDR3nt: TGTGCCAGCAGTCCCTTTGACAGGAGCAATCAGCCCCAGCATTTT
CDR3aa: CASSPFDRSNQPQHF

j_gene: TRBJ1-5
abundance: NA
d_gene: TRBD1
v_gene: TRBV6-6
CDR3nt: TGTGCCAGCAGACTAAAGAGGGACAGGTTGGCCCAGCCCCAGCATTTT
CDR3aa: CASRLKRDRLAQPQHF

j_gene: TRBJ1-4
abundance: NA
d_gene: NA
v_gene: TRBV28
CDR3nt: TGTGCCAGCAGCTTGGCCCTGGGGGGGTTAAATGAAAAACTGTTTTTT
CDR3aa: CASSLALGGLNEKLFF

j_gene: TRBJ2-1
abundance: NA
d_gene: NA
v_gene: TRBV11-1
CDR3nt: TGTGCCAGCAGCTTAGCGGAGATGGATGAGCAGTTCTTC
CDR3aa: CASSLAEMDEQFF

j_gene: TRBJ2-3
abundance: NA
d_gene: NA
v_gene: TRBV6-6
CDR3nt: TGTGCCAGCGGACTCGGCACAGATACGCAGTATTTT
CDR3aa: CASGLGTDTQYF

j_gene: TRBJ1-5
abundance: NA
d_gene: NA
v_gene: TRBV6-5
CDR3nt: TGTGCCAGCAGTTACCCCGACAATCAGCCCCAGCATTTT
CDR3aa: CASSYPDNQPQHF

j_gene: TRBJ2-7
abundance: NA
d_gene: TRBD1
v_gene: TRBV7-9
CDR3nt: TGTGCCAGCAGCTCTACAGGGGGGCACTACGAGCAGTACTTC
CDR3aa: CASSSTGGHYEQYF

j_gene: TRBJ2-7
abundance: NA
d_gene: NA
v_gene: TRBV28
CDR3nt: TGTGCCAGCATGAAGGGGGAAGGCTACGAGCAGTACTTC
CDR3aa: CASMKGEGYEQYF

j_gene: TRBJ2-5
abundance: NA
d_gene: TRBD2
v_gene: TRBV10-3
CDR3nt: TGTGCCATCAGTGAGAGGTCAGGGACTAGAGAGACCCAGTACTTC
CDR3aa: CAISERSGTRETQYF

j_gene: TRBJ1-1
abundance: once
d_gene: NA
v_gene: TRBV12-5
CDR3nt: TGTGCTAGTGGTTTGAGTGGGGAAGCTTTCTTT
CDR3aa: CASGLSGEAFF

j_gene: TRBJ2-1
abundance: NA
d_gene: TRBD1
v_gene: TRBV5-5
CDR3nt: TGTGCCAGCAGCTGGGGGACAGGGAGCTCCTACAATGAGCAGTTCTTC
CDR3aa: CASSWGTGSSYNEQFF

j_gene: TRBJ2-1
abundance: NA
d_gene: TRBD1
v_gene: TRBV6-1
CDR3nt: TGTGCCAGCAGGGACAGGGAGAGAGATGAGCAGTTCTTC
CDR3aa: CASRDRERDEQFF

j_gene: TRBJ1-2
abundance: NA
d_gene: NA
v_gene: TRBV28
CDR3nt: TGTGCCAGCAGTTTTTCGAACCCAGGTGGCTACACCTTC
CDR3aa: CASSFSNPGGYTF

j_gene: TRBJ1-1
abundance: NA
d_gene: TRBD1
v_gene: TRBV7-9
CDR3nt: TGTGCCAGCAGCCCGGACAGGGCCGGTGGTGAAGCTTTCTTT
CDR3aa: CASSPDRAGGEAFF

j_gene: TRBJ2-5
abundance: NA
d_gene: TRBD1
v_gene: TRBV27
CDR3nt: TGTGCCAGCAGTCCCGGACAGGTATGGGAGACCCAGTACTTC
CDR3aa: CASSPGQVWETQYF

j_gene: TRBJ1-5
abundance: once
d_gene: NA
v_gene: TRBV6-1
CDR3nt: TGTGCCAGCAGTGAAAAGGGCAGCCTTTCCTATAGCAATCAGCCCCAGCATTTT
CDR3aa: CASSEKGSLSYSNQPQHF

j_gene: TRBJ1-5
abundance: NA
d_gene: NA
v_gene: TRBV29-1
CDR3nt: TGCAGCGTTGGAGAAAGCAGAAATCAGCCCCAGCATTTT
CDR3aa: CSVGESRNQPQHF

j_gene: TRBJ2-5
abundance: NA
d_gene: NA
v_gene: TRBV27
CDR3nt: TGTGCCAGCAGCCCCATAGGGGCGAGGGAGACCCAGTACTTC
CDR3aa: CASSPIGARETQYF

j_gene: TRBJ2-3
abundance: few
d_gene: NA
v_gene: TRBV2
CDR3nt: TGTGCCAGCTACCGAGGAGATACGCAGTATTTT
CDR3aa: CASYRGDTQYF

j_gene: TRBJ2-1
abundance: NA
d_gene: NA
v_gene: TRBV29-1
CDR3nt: TGCAGCGTTCCCTCATCAGCGTACAATGAGCAGTTCTTC
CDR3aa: CSVPSSAYNEQFF

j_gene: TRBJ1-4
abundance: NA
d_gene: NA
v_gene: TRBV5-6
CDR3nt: TGTGCCAGCAGCTTTGGTTCCCAGGGAGGGATGGAAAAACTGTTTTTT
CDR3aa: CASSFGSQGGMEKLFF

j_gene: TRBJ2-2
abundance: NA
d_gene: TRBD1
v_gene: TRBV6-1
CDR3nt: TGTGCCAGCAGTGAGAATACCGGGACAGACACCGGGGAGCTGTTTTTT
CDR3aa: CASSENTGTDTGELFF

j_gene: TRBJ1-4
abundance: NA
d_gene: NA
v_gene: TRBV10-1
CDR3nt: TGCGCCAGCAGTCTACCGGGACGGCTCCCTAATGAAAAACTGTTTTTT
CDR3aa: CASSLPGRLPNEKLFF

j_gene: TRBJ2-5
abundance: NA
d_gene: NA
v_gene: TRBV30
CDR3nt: TGTGCCTGGGGGGTCCGAGAGACCCAGTACTTC
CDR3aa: CAWGVRETQYF

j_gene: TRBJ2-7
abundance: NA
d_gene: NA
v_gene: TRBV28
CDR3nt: TGTGCCAGCAGTTTCGCTCATTCGGAGCAGTACTTC
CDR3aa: CASSFAHSEQYF

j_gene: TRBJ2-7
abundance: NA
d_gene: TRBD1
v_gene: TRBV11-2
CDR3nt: TGTGCCAGCAGCCCTACTATGGGACAGGGGACCTACGAGCAGTACTTC
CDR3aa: CASSPTMGQGTYEQYF

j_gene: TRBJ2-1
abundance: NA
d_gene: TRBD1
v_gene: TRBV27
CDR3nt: TGTGCCAGCAGTAGTCTAGGGGGCGGGTTAAATGAGCAGTTCTTC
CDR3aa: CASSSLGGGLNEQFF

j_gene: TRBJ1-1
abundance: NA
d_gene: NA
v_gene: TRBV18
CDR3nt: TGTGCCAGCTCACCTGGGACGGGGAACACTGAAGCTTTCTTT
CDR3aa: CASSPGTGNTEAFF

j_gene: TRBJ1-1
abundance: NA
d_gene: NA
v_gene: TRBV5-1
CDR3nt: TGCGCCAGCAGCTTAATCGACAACACTGAAGCTTTCTTT
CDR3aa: CASSLIDNTEAFF

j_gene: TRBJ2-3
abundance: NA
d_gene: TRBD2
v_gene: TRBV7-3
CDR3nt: TGTGCCAGCAGCCTTGGACTAGCGGGAGATACGCAGTATTTT
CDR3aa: CASSLGLAGDTQYF

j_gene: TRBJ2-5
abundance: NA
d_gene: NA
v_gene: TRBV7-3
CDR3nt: TGTGCCAGCAGCTCTCAAAGGGAAGAGACCCAGTACTTC
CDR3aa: CASSSQREETQYF

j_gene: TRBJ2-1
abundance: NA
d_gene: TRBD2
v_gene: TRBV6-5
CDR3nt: TGTGCCAGCAGTTACGGCGGGAGCTCCTACAATGAGCAGTTCTTC
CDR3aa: CASSYGGSSYNEQFF

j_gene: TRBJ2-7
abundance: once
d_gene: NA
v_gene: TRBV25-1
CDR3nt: TGTGCCAGCAGTGGTAACAGCCTCTACGAGCAGTACTTC
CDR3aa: CASSGNSLYEQYF

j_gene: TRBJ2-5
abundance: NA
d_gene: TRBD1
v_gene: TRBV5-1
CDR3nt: TGCGCCAGCAGGGGACAGGACTATGAGACCCAGTACTTC
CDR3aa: CASRGQDYETQYF

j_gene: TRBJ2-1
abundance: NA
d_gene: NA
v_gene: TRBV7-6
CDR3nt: TGTGCCAGCAGCTCGAACAATGAGCAGTTCTTC
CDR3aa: CASSSNNEQFF

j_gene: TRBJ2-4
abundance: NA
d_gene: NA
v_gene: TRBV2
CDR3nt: TGTGCCAGCAGTGGGGGACCCTCTACCAAAAACATTCAGTACTTC
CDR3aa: CASSGGPSTKNIQYF

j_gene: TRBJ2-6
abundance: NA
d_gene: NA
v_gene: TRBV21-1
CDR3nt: TGTGCCAGCAGCAAACCCCGGCAGAAGACCTCTGGGGCCAACGTCCTGACTTTC
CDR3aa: CASSKPRQKTSGANVLTF

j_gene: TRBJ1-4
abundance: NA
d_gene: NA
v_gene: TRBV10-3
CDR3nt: TGTGCCATCAGTGACCCCAGTGAAAAACTGTTTTTT
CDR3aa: CAISDPSEKLFF

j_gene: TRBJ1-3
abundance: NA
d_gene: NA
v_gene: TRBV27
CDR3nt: TGTGCCAGCAGTTTAGGGCCGCTCTCTGGAAACACCATATATTTT
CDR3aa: CASSLGPLSGNTIYF

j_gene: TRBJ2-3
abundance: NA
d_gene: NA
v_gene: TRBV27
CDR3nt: TGTGCCAGCAGAAATCTGGGGGTGGATACGCAGTATTTT
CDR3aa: CASRNLGVDTQYF

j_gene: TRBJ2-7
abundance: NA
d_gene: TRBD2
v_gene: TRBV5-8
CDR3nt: TGTGCCAGCATCCATCCAGCGGGGGCCTACGAGCAGTACTTC
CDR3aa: CASIHPAGAYEQYF

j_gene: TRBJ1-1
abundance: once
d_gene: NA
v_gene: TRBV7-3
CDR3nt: TGTGCCAGCAGCTTCAGGGGCCCCACTGAAGCTTTCTTT
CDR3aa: CASSFRGPTEAFF

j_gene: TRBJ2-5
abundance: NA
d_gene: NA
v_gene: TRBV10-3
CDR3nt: TGTGCCATCAGTCCCATTTCGTTGGGGGTACACCAAGAGACCCAGTACTTC
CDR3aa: CAISPISLGVHQETQYF

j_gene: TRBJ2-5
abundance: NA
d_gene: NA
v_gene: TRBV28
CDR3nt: TGTGCCAGCACTAAAACTGGCGGAACTACCCAAGAGACCCAGTACTTC
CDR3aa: CASTKTGGTTQETQYF

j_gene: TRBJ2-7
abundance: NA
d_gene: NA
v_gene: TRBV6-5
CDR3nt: TGTGCCAGCAGTGCCGAGGGAGCGAGTCGGGAGCAGTACTTC
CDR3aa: CASSAEGASREQYF

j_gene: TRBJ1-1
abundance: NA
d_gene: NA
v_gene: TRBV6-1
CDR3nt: TGTGCCAGCAGAAGGGGCGGGGAGAACACTGAAGCTTTCTTT
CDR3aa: CASRRGGENTEAFF

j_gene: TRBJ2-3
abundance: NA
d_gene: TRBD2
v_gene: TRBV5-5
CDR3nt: TGTGCCAGCAGCGGTACTAGCGGGGCAACAGATACGCAGTATTTT
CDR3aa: CASSGTSGATDTQYF

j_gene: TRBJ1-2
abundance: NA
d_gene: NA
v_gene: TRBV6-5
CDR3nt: TGTGCCAGCAGTTCACAGTCCTATGGCTACACCTTC
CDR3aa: CASSSQSYGYTF

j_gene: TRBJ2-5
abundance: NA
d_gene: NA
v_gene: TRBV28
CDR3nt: TGTGCCAGCAGTTCGTCCCAGGACAAAGAGACCCAGTACTTC
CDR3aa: CASSSSQDKETQYF

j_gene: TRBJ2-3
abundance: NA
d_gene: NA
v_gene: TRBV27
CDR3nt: TGTGCCAGCGGCCCAGTTCGGCCAAAGGGTTCAGATACGCAGTATTTT
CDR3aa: CASGPVRPKGSDTQYF

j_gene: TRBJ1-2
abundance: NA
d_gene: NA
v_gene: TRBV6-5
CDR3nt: TGTGCCAGCAGTTACTCGAGCTCTGGGGGTACAGGTTACACCTTC
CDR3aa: CASSYSSSGGTGYTF

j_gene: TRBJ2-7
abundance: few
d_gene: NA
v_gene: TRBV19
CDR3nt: TGTGCAGACTGGACCATTTTCTACGAGCAGTACTTC
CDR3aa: CADWTIFYEQYF

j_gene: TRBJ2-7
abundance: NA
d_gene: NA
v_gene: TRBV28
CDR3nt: TGTGCCAGCGGTATTAGGGGTCTCGGCGAGCAGTACTTC
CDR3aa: CASGIRGLGEQYF

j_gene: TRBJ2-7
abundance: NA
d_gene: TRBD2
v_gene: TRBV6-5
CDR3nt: TGTGCCAGCAGCCCCACGGTAGCGGGAACCTACGAGCAGTACTTC
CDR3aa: CASSPTVAGTYEQYF

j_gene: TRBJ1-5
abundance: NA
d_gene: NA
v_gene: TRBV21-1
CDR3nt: TGTGCCAGCATCCGGGACGGTAGCAATCAGCCCCAGCATTTT
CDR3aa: CASIRDGSNQPQHF

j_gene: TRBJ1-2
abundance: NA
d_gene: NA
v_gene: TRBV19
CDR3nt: TGTGCCAGTACCATGGAGTTTTTAGGGAACTATGGCTACACCTTC
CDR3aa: CASTMEFLGNYGYTF

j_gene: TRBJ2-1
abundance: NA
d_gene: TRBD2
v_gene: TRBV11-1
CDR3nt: TGTGCCAGCAGGCATGCTCCTAGCGGGGGGAACAATGAGCAGTTCTTC
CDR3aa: CASRHAPSGGNNEQFF

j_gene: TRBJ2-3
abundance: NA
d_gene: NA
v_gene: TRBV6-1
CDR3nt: TGTGCCAGCATTCGGTCCTGGGGCACAGATACGCAGTATTTT
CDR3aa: CASIRSWGTDTQYF